A selection of T cell receptor beta chains follows, all from one sample in a study of early T cells in non-severe SARS-CoV-2 infection. TCRdb passed the 5' RACE reads through MiXCR, listing each CDR3 protein once. Of around 44,000 distinct CDR3 sequences in the sample, around 9.5% were seen once. The sample taken for sequencing was whole blood. The receptors come from an adult who was a healthcare worker with PCR-confirmed SARS-CoV-2 infection or an uninfected control (not recorded which). The CDR3 runs from the conserved cysteine through the conserved F or W. The D gene is left open where the match is weak. Not every row has a clone size; where given, it reads once, few, many or a size class.

V gene: TRBV5-6; clone size: many; D gene: -; J gene: TRBJ2-1; CDR3 DNA: TGTGCCAGCAGCTCGTGGGGCATGAATGAGCAGTTCTTC; CDR3 protein: CASSSWGMNEQFF
V gene: TRBV10-3; clone size: many; D gene: -; J gene: TRBJ2-5; CDR3 DNA: TGTGCCATCAAGCCAGGGGCCCAAGAGACCCAGTACTTC; CDR3 protein: CAIKPGAQETQYF
V gene: TRBV6-6; clone size: few; D gene: TRBD1; J gene: TRBJ1-2; CDR3 DNA: TGTGCCAGCAGTTATGGACAGGACAACTATGGCTACACCTTC; CDR3 protein: CASSYGQDNYGYTF
V gene: TRBV28; clone size: -; D gene: TRBD1; J gene: TRBJ1-2; CDR3 DNA: TGTGCCAGCAGCCGAAGGGGGCAGATCTATGGCTACACCTTC; CDR3 protein: CASSRRGQIYGYTF
V gene: TRBV18; clone size: many; D gene: TRBD1; J gene: TRBJ1-2; CDR3 DNA: TGTGCCAGCTCACCGGGACAGGGGCCCCTCTATGGCTACACCTTC; CDR3 protein: CASSPGQGPLYGYTF
V gene: TRBV6-5; clone size: -; D gene: -; J gene: TRBJ1-5; CDR3 DNA: TGTGCCAGCAGGACAGGCGACGGCCAGCCCCAGCATTTT; CDR3 protein: CASRTGDGQPQHF
V gene: TRBV4-1; clone size: many; D gene: -; J gene: TRBJ2-2; CDR3 DNA: TGCGCCAGCACCAGGGGGGTCCCCGGCACCGGGGAGCTGTTTTTT; CDR3 protein: CASTRGVPGTGELFF
V gene: TRBV6-1; clone size: many; D gene: -; J gene: TRBJ2-7; CDR3 DNA: TGTGCCAGCAGTGAAATGAACAATCCCTACGAGCAGTACTTC; CDR3 protein: CASSEMNNPYEQYF
V gene: TRBV7-9; clone size: -; D gene: TRBD1; J gene: TRBJ2-7; CDR3 DNA: TGTGCCAGCAGCCCTGGGGGGACAGGGGGCCGCTACGAGCAGTACTTC; CDR3 protein: CASSPGGTGGRYEQYF
V gene: TRBV2; clone size: many; D gene: TRBD2; J gene: TRBJ2-1; CDR3 DNA: TGTGCCAGCAGGGAGATAGCGGGAGGTCACAATGAGCAGTTCTTC; CDR3 protein: CASREIAGGHNEQFF
V gene: TRBV11-1; clone size: few; D gene: -; J gene: TRBJ2-5; CDR3 DNA: TGTGCCAGCAGCTGGGGGGGCGGAGAGACCCAGTACTTC; CDR3 protein: CASSWGGGETQYF
V gene: TRBV10-3; clone size: many; D gene: -; J gene: TRBJ2-6; CDR3 DNA: TGTGCCATCAGTGAGTCGAGGGCGTATGGGGCCAACGTCCTGACTTTC; CDR3 protein: CAISESRAYGANVLTF
V gene: TRBV20-1; clone size: -; D gene: -; J gene: TRBJ2-7; CDR3 DNA: TGCAGTGCTAGACGACCCCGGGGGAGCTCCTACGAGCAGTACTTC; CDR3 protein: CSARRPRGSSYEQYF
V gene: TRBV5-4; clone size: many; D gene: -; J gene: TRBJ1-1; CDR3 DNA: TGTGCCAGCAGCTCCACCCTTGAAGCTTTCTTT; CDR3 protein: CASSSTLEAFF
V gene: TRBV14; clone size: many; D gene: TRBD2; J gene: TRBJ2-1; CDR3 DNA: TGTGCCAGCAGCCCGACTTTAGCGGGATTACGAGAGCAGTTCTTC; CDR3 protein: CASSPTLAGLREQFF
V gene: TRBV6-6; clone size: many; D gene: -; J gene: TRBJ2-2; CDR3 DNA: TGTGCCAGCAGTTACCCGGAGGGGGGCCAGCTGGCGGGGGAGCTGTTTTTT; CDR3 protein: CASSYPEGGQLAGELFF
V gene: TRBV30; clone size: few; D gene: TRBD2; J gene: TRBJ2-3; CDR3 DNA: TGTGCCTGGAGGCTAGCGGGAGTCTCGGATACGCAGTATTTT; CDR3 protein: CAWRLAGVSDTQYF
V gene: TRBV7-2; clone size: many; D gene: -; J gene: TRBJ2-3; CDR3 DNA: TGTGCCAGCAGATCAGAGCCGGGGAGCACAGATACGCAGTATTTT; CDR3 protein: CASRSEPGSTDTQYF
V gene: TRBV11-2; clone size: -; D gene: -; J gene: TRBJ2-1; CDR3 DNA: TGTGCCAGCAGCCAAAGGACCACTCGGAATGAGCAGTTCTTC; CDR3 protein: CASSQRTTRNEQFF
V gene: TRBV12-3/TRBV12-4; clone size: many; D gene: -; J gene: TRBJ2-1; CDR3 DNA: TGTGCCAGCAGTTTACAGAGGTCTAATTCAGAGTTCTTC; CDR3 protein: CASSLQRSNSEFF
V gene: TRBV4-1; clone size: many; D gene: -; J gene: TRBJ2-3; CDR3 DNA: TGCGCCAGCAGCCAATCAGTCTCAGTAGGGAGCACAGATACGCAGTATTTT; CDR3 protein: CASSQSVSVGSTDTQYF
V gene: TRBV29-1; clone size: -; D gene: TRBD2; J gene: TRBJ2-2; CDR3 DNA: TGCAGCGCCCTATTGGCATCGGGGACTATAACGAACACCGGGGAGCTGTTTTTT; CDR3 protein: CSALLASGTITNTGELFF
V gene: TRBV28; clone size: many; D gene: TRBD2; J gene: TRBJ2-3; CDR3 DNA: TGTGCCAGCAGTTTTGGCCTAGCGGGAAATACAGATACGCAGTATTTT; CDR3 protein: CASSFGLAGNTDTQYF
V gene: TRBV5-1; clone size: many; D gene: -; J gene: TRBJ1-1; CDR3 DNA: TGCGCCAGCAGGTGGACAGTGAACACTGAAGCTTTCTTT; CDR3 protein: CASRWTVNTEAFF
V gene: TRBV3-1; clone size: few; D gene: TRBD2; J gene: TRBJ2-7; CDR3 DNA: TGTGCCAGCAGCCAGGGGGGACTAGTATTCTACGAGCAGTACTTC; CDR3 protein: CASSQGGLVFYEQYF
V gene: TRBV2; clone size: -; D gene: -; J gene: TRBJ2-7; CDR3 DNA: TGTGCCAGCAGTGACAGGGTGACCTACGAGCAGTACTTC; CDR3 protein: CASSDRVTYEQYF
V gene: TRBV5-5; clone size: many; D gene: -; J gene: TRBJ1-2; CDR3 DNA: TGTGCCAGCGCCCCGAGCCAGGCTTACTATGGCTACACCTTC; CDR3 protein: CASAPSQAYYGYTF
V gene: TRBV19; clone size: many; D gene: -; J gene: TRBJ2-2; CDR3 DNA: TGTGCCAGTAGTACAGCGGTGAACACCGGGGAGCTGTTTTTT; CDR3 protein: CASSTAVNTGELFF